The rows below give T cell receptor beta chains drawn from one sample of a study of identical twins. TCRdb itself ran the 5' RACE reads through MiXCR, one entry per CDR3 protein. The sample lists 570,000 or so distinct CDR3 sequences, more than 9% occurring once. The data were also submitted as part of a second study, on yellow fever vaccine responses in identical twins.

The sequencing input was PBMCs. Receptor source: a woman in her late teens or twenties in good health. The CDR3 runs from the conserved cysteine through the conserved F or W. The D gene is left open where the match is weak. Not every row has a clone size; where given, it reads once, few, many or a size class.

cdr3_aa	cdr3_nt	d_call	v_call	j_call	clone_size
CASRSSGGFYNEQFF	TGTGCCAGCAGATCTAGCGGGGGCTTTTACAATGAGCAGTTCTTC	TRBD2	TRBV6-1	TRBJ2-1	many
CASSLSTPSTDTQYF	TGTGCCAGCAGCTTGTCCACTCCTAGCACAGATACGCAGTATTTT	NA	TRBV5-8	TRBJ2-3	NA
CASSVVPDSTYEQYF	TGTGCCAGCAGCGTAGTACCGGACAGTACCTACGAGCAGTACTTC	NA	TRBV9	TRBJ2-7	many
CATSRNRQGGETQYF	TGTGCCACCAGCAGAAACCGACAGGGAGGAGAGACCCAGTACTTC	NA	TRBV15	TRBJ2-5	few
CASRKRGALDEQFF	TGTGCCAGCAGGAAGCGGGGGGCATTGGATGAGCAGTTCTTC	TRBD2	TRBV25-1	TRBJ2-1	few
CASSLTHTAGGETQYF	TGTGCCAGCAGCTTAACTCATACAGCGGGAGGGGAGACCCAGTACTTC	TRBD2	TRBV7-2	TRBJ2-5	few
CSVGRGTKSTDTQYF	TGCAGCGTGGGCCGGGGCACCAAGAGCACAGATACGCAGTATTTT	NA	TRBV29-1	TRBJ2-3	few
CASSWDTNEQYF	TGCGCCAGCAGCTGGGACACCAACGAGCAGTACTTC	NA	TRBV5-1	TRBJ2-7	NA
CASSQVVQGKSPLHF	TGTGCCAGCAGCCAGGTGGTACAGGGAAAATCACCCCTCCACTTT	NA	TRBV7-9	TRBJ1-6	few
CASSVGAGHGGGAYEQYF	TGTGCCAGCAGCGTAGGAGCGGGACACGGCGGGGGGGCCTACGAGCAGTACTTC	TRBD2	TRBV9	TRBJ2-7	NA
CSVEDLGQGREQYF	TGCAGCGTTGAAGATCTCGGACAGGGACGCGAGCAGTACTTC	TRBD1	TRBV29-1	TRBJ2-7	few
CASSVAFASYNEQFF	TGTGCCAGCAGCGTAGCCTTTGCCTCCTACAATGAGCAGTTCTTC	NA	TRBV9	TRBJ2-1	NA
CASIRGAGLQPQHF	TGTGCCAGCATCCGCGGGGCAGGGCTTCAGCCCCAGCATTTT	NA	TRBV14	TRBJ1-5	many
CASSQDRAGPAAGDNEQFF	TGCGCCAGCAGCCAAGATAGGGCAGGCCCTGCGGCGGGGGACAATGAGCAGTTCTTC	TRBD2	TRBV4-3	TRBJ2-1	few
CASSLRADYGYTF	TGTGCCAGCAGTTTGCGGGCCGATTATGGCTACACCTTC	NA	TRBV12-3/TRBV12-4	TRBJ1-2	many